Listed here are 13 T cell receptor beta chains from one sample, sequenced in a study of graft-versus-host responses after intestinal transplantation. These TCRs' antigens remain unknown. The method was immunoSEQ multiplex PCR; TCRdb's version includes in-frame clones alone and lacks a portion of them. The table shows approximately 77,000 clones, with roughly 91% occurring only once. The sample here was unstimulated CD4+ T cells sorted from spleen or lymph node cells, taken before intestinal transplant. These receptors were obtained from a human donor who received an intestinal transplant.

This clone was seen just once. The CDR3 is CASSPLAGWGNEQFF. CDR3 coding DNA: TGTGCCAGCAGTCCCTTAGCGGGGTGGGGCAATGAGCAGTTCTTC. This chain links TRBV6-4 with TRBJ2-1, with 8 bases aligning to TRBD2. Trimming cost V 5 bases and J 6 bases; bases outside gene matches: 9. The germline CDR1 and CDR2 sequences are MRHNA and SNTAGT. This CDR3 has 15 amino acids.

This clone was counted once. V is TRBV2 and J is TRBJ2-3, with TRBD2 matching 12 bases. The CDR3 contains 14 residues. Looked up from germline, CDR1 is SNHLY and CDR2 is FYNNEI. J was trimmed by 1 base and V by 10 bases; bases with no gene match: 3. The CDR3: CATRLAGGTDTQYF. Here the CDR3 DNA reads TGTGCCACACGACTAGCGGGGGGCACAGATACGCAGTATTTT.

CDR3 in amino acids: CASSLTSGSTDTQYF. CDR3 nucleotides: TGTGCCAGCAGCTTGACTAGCGGGAGTACAGATACGCAGTATTTT. V is TRBV5-6 and J is TRBJ2-3, with TRBD2 matching 11 bases. Losses at the gene ends were 1 base for V and 3 bases for J; bases not matched to a gene: 1. CDR1 is SGHDT, CDR2 YYEEEE, per germline. The CDR3 is 15 residues long.

V gene TRBV6-6 combines with J gene TRBJ1-5; 11 positions agree with TRBD1. The CDR3 has 15 residues. Trimming removed 5 bases from V and 5 bases from J; junction bases left unmatched: 5. The germline V gene encodes CDR1 MNHNY and CDR2 SVGAGI (reference sequence). CDR3 protein: CASSGQGALDQPQHF. DNA for the CDR3: TGTGCCAGCAGTGGACAGGGGGCTTTGGATCAGCCCCAGCATTTT.

The chain uses TRBV5-1 and TRBJ2-2; D is perhaps TRBD1 (5 bases). This CDR3 spans 14 amino acids. Germline CDR1 reads SGHRS; CDR2 reads YFSETQ. V was shortened by 2 bases and J by 4 bases, with 9 bases between the two germline ends. Here the CDR3 DNA reads TGCGCCAGCAGCTTTAAGGGGCTCACCGGGGAGCTGTTTTTT. It is translated as CASSFKGLTGELFF.

This clone was seen a single time. V is TRBV4-2 and J is TRBJ2-5, with 8 bases fitting TRBD2. CDR3 length: 18 amino acids. The V and J ends lost 2 bases and 5 bases, in that order; junction bases with no gene match: 16. Germline V gene lookup returns CDR1 LGHNA and CDR2 YNFKEQ. The CDR3: CASSQSRDVIQRGETQYF. The CDR3 DNA is TGTGCCAGCAGCCAATCAAGGGACGTAATCCAGCGGGGGGAGACCCAGTACTTC.

The rearrangement links TRBV7-3 to TRBJ2-2; 7 nucleotides match TRBD1. Germline CDR1 reads SGHTA; CDR2 reads FQGTGA. CDR3 size: 15 residues. With V trimmed by 5 bases and J by 7 bases, 10 bases remained unmatched. For the CDR3, the DNA is TGTGCCAGCAGCCCCACCCGACAGGGAAGCGGGGAGCTGTTTTTT. Its translation is CASSPTRQGSGELFF.

V gene TRBV2 combines with J gene TRBJ2-3, with TRBD2 identical over 8 bases. CDR1 and CDR2 (germline): SNHLY, FYNNEI. V dropped 4 bases and J dropped 4; count of bases not matched to a gene: 7. The CDR3 loop spans 15 amino acids. Written as DNA, the CDR3 is TGTGCCAGCAGTGGGGGGACTAGGATGCCAGATACGCAGTATTTT. Translated: CASSGGTRMPDTQYF.

This chain connects TRBV5-4 to TRBJ2-5; 7 nucleotides line up with TRBD2. Trimming at V came to 3 bases and at J to 5 bases, leaving 13 bases not matched to a gene. The germline V gene has CDR1 SGHNT and CDR2 YYREEE (reference sequence). The CDR3 is 16 amino acids. CDR3 DNA sequence: TGTGCCAGCAGCTGGGCCGGGGGGACCGCGGGGGAGACCCAGTACTTC. It is translated as CASSWAGGTAGETQYF.

The chain couples TRBV6-1 to TRBJ1-4; D remains ambiguous. Trimming removed 7 bases at V and 1 base at J, with 13 bases between. The CDR3 covers 15 residues. CDR1 and CDR2 (germline): MNHNS, SASEGT. CDR3 sequence: CASNPREGTNEKLFF. The DNA of the CDR3 is TGTGCCAGCAACCCAAGGGAGGGAACTAATGAAAAACTGTTTTTT.

The chain uses TRBV28 and TRBJ2-7; maybe TRBD2 (6 bases). This CDR3 contains 16 residues. Germline CDR1 and CDR2: MDHEN and SYDVKM. Trimming removed 2 bases from V and 3 bases from J, with 17 bases in between. CDR3: CASSLLSSATFYEQYF. The CDR3 bases are TGTGCCAGCAGTTTACTATCTAGCGCGACCTTCTACGAGCAGTACTTC.

The rearrangement joins TRBV19 to TRBJ2-5; TRBD2 agrees at 8 bases. V was clipped by 1 base and J by 4 bases; unmatched bases: 11. The CDR3 covers 17 residues. Germline V gene data show CDR1 as LNHDA and CDR2 as SQIVND (reference sequence). CDR3 DNA sequence: TGTGCCAGTAGTATAGGACTTTCAGGGACTAGAGGAGAGACCCAGTACTTC. The encoded protein is CASSIGLSGTRGETQYF.

CDR3 amino acids: CASRGQGKEKLFF. In nucleotides, the CDR3 is TGTGCCAGCAGGGGACAGGGGAAAGAAAAACTGTTTTTT. The V call is TRBV2, the J call TRBJ1-4; 10 nucleotides agree with TRBD1. V trimming: 6 bases; J trimming: 8 bases; junction bases outside the gene matches: 3. The CDR3 totals 13 residues. Germline-derived CDR1 and CDR2 are SNHLY and FYNNEI.